These 27 T cell receptor beta chains share one sample of origin, sequenced in a study of STAT5B mutations in CD4+ large granular lymphocyte leukemia. Sequenced by immunoSEQ multiplex PCR; TCRdb stores in-frame clones only, minus some. Here the sample spans approximately 30,000 clones, roughly 77% being singletons. Material: CD4+ T cells from blood buffy coats. The receptor source for this set is a human donor in good health.

V gene TRBV29-1 combines with J gene TRBJ1-4; TRBD1 matches at 9 bases. The junction had 3 bases not matched to a gene; V was cut back by 1 base and J by 6 bases. The germline V gene has CDR1 SQVTM and CDR2 ANQGSEA. The CDR3 sequence is 14 residues long. CDR3 protein: CSVEGGQGYEKLFF. The CDR3 DNA is TGCAGCGTTGAAGGTGGACAGGGGTATGAAAAACTGTTTTTT.

The CDR3, as DNA: TGTGCCATCAGGGAATCAGATGCAACTAATGAAAAACTGTTTTTT. Its translation is CAIRESDATNEKLFF. V is TRBV10-3 and J is TRBJ1-4; D ambiguous. The CDR3 length is 15 residues. V lost 6 bases to trimming and J lost 0 bases, with 11 bases between them. The V gene's germline CDR1 is ENHRY and CDR2 SYGVKD.

This clone was seen only a few times. V gene TRBV2 combines with J gene TRBJ2-2, with a tentative D call TRBD2 (5 bases). Germline CDR1 SNHLY, CDR2 FYNNEI. This CDR3 contains 16 residues. V lost 7 bases to trimming and J lost 4 bases, with 19 bases between them. This CDR3 is CASTGTGSGVTGELFF. CDR3 in DNA: TGTGCCAGCACGGGAACGGGTTCGGGTGTCACCGGGGAGCTGTTTTTT.

The chain uses TRBV19 and TRBJ2-3, with D possibly being TRBD2 (5 bases). V lost 4 bases and J lost 6, with 11 bases in between. The germline V gene encodes CDR1 LNHDA and CDR2 SQIVND (reference sequence). The CDR3 is 13 amino acids. The CDR3 sequence is CASSRGVADTQYF. The DNA of the CDR3 is TGTGCCAGTAGTAGGGGAGTGGCGGATACGCAGTATTTT.

The rearrangement joins TRBV27 to TRBJ2-5, with D hard to call. Germline CDR1 is MNHEY and CDR2 is SMNVEV (reference sequence). CDR3 length: 15 residues. Trimming took 0 bases from V and 5 from J, leaving 13 bases between them. This CDR3 is CASSLSIGSWETQYF. The CDR3 DNA follows: TGTGCCAGCAGTTTATCGATAGGCAGCTGGGAGACCCAGTACTTC.

The V gene is TRBV6-5, the J gene TRBJ1-4; D is uncertain. Germline CDR1 reads MNHEY; CDR2 reads SVGAGI. The CDR3 loop spans 14 amino acids. Trimming cost V 5 bases and J 8 bases, with 15 bases left between them. CDR3 protein: CASSPRGGYEKLFF. Here the CDR3 DNA reads TGTGCCAGCAGTCCCCGGGGAGGGTACGAAAAACTGTTTTTT.

This clone was found once. The CDR3 coding sequence is TGTGCCAGCTCATCAAAGGGACCGGACAGGGGAATTCATATTGAGCAGTTCTTC. It is translated as CASSSKGPDRGIHIEQFF. J is TRBJ2-1 and V is TRBV18; 9 bases agree with TRBD1. In germline, CDR1 is KGHSH, CDR2 LQKENI. This CDR3 is built from 18 residues. Trimming at V came to 5 bases and at J to 9 bases, leaving 20 bases not matched to a gene.

The chain recombines TRBV6-1 with TRBJ2-5; D is perhaps TRBD2 (5 bases). V lost 7 bases, J lost 5 bases, and 8 bases lay in between. CDR1 and CDR2 from the germline V gene are MNHNS and SASEGT. This CDR3 is 11 amino acids long. In nucleotides, the CDR3 is TGTGCCAGCATAGGCGGGGAGACCCAGTACTTC. Translating it yields CASIGGETQYF.

The chain is built from TRBV9 and TRBJ2-1; TRBD1 is a possible D gene (6 bases). Germline V gene lookup returns CDR1 SGDLS and CDR2 YYNGEE. This CDR3 is 15 amino acids long. Trimming took 4 bases from V and 5 from J, leaving 16 bases between them. CDR3 sequence (DNA): TGTGCCAGCAGCCCGACGGACAGAGCAAACAATGAGCAGTTCTTC. Protein sequence: CASSPTDRANNEQFF.

The chain combines TRBV28 with TRBJ1-1, with TRBD1 matching 7 bases. Germline V gene lookup returns CDR1 MDHEN and CDR2 SYDVKM. Trimming removed 5 bases from V and 4 bases from J; junction bases left unmatched: 13. This CDR3 spans 16 amino acids. The CDR3 DNA reads as TGTGCCAGCAGTGGAACCGCGGGACAGACGGGCACTGAAGCTTTCTTT. This sequence encodes CASSGTAGQTGTEAFF.

This clone occurred a few times. The rearrangement uses TRBV6-1 and TRBJ1-5; a weak D match, TRBD1 (6 bases). V gave up 4 bases and J gave up 6 bases, with 13 bases separating them. CDR3 length: 14 residues. Looked up from germline, CDR1 is MNHNS and CDR2 is SASEGT. CDR3 amino acids: CASSVPGAIQPQHF. Written as DNA, the CDR3 is TGTGCCAGCAGTGTTCCAGGGGCCATTCAGCCCCAGCATTTT.

The chain recombines TRBV15 with TRBJ2-7, with a weak D call TRBD1 (6 bases). The V and J ends lost 4 bases and 6 bases respectively, with 10 bases between them. Per germline, CDR1 LNHNV and CDR2 YYDKDF (reference sequence). CDR3 size: 12 residues. The CDR3 DNA follows: TGTGCCACCAGCATCTTCAGGGGCGAGCAGTACTTC. Its protein product is CATSIFRGEQYF.

The J gene is TRBJ2-1, the V gene TRBV7-2; TRBD2 aligns across 13 bases. Per germline, CDR1 SGHTA and CDR2 FQGNSA. Unmatched junction bases numbered 6, after V lost 1 base and J lost 9 bases. CDR3 size: 16 residues. CDR3 sequence reads: CASSLVPGLAGLEQFF. CDR3 bases: TGTGCCAGCAGCTTAGTTCCGGGACTAGCGGGACTTGAGCAGTTCTTC.

The V gene is TRBV5-1, the J gene TRBJ2-3, with 11 bases identical to TRBD2. Germline CDR1 and CDR2: SGHRS and YFSETQ. The CDR3 extends over 17 amino acids. The junction had 9 bases not matched to a gene; V was cut back by 4 bases and J by 2 bases. CDR3 nucleotides: TGCGCCAGCAGCCACGGACTAGCGGGCCCCTCCACAGATACGCAGTATTTT. Translating gives CASSHGLAGPSTDTQYF. Supplemented by reference TRBV5-1 and TRBJ2-3, the full variable domain reads KAGVTQTPRYLIKTRGQQVTLSCSPISGHRSVSWYQQTPGQGLQFLFEYFSETQRNKGNFPGRFSGRQFSNSRSEMNVSTLELGDSALYLCASSHGLAGPSTDTQYFGPGTRLTVL.

The V call is TRBV5-1, the J call TRBJ2-2; 7 positions agree with TRBD2. This CDR3 comprises 17 residues. Germline-derived CDR1 and CDR2 are SGHRS and YFSETQ. The J segment lost 1 base and the V segment lost 6 bases, leaving 12 bases of the junction unmatched. This chain's CDR3 is CASIPAPLAVNTGELFF. CDR3 DNA: TGCGCCAGCATCCCGGCGCCGCTAGCGGTGAACACCGGGGAGCTGTTTTTT.

The chain is built from TRBV15 and TRBJ2-6; 7 bases match TRBD1. J lost 2 bases, V lost 9 bases, and 13 bases had no gene match. CDR3 length equals 17 residues. Germline assignment: CDR1 LNHNV and CDR2 YYDKDF (reference sequence). The CDR3 protein is CATRGGQIFPGANVLTF. CDR3 coding DNA: TGTGCCACGAGAGGGGGACAGATCTTCCCTGGGGCCAACGTCCTGACTTTC.

In the case of this clone: This sample also contains other DNA sequences that code for the same CDR3. The rearrangement links TRBV4-1 to TRBJ2-5; TRBD2 matches at 11 bases. Germline assignment: CDR1 MGHRA and CDR2 YSYEKL. This CDR3 spans 17 amino acids. The J segment lost 5 bases and the V segment lost 1 base, leaving 9 bases of the junction unmatched. The CDR3 reads CASSQGGSGRAEETQYF. The CDR3 DNA reads as TGCGCCAGCAGCCAAGGAGGTAGCGGGAGGGCCGAGGAGACCCAGTACTTC.

The V call is TRBV7-9, the J call TRBJ2-5, with TRBD2 as a possible D gene (6 bases). Near its end, the DNA agrees better with TRBJ2-7, so the J call may be wrong. The CDR3 has 15 residues. Germline CDR1 and CDR2: SEHNR and FQNEAQ (reference sequence). Written as DNA, the CDR3 is TGTGCCAGCAGCTTAAGCGTGAGTCGCGGGGACGAGCAGTACTTC. Translating gives CASSLSVSRGDEQYF.

This clone was observed a handful of times. The CDR3 region has the DNA TGTGCCAGCACCGAAGGACAGGGCAATCAGCCCCAGCATTTT. This sequence encodes CASTEGQGNQPQHF. The V call is TRBV2, the J call TRBJ1-5, with 7 nucleotides matching TRBD1. V lost 7 bases to trimming and J lost 2 bases; unmatched junction nucleotides: 5. There are 14 residues in the CDR3. CDR1 is SNHLY and CDR2 is FYNNEI in the germline V gene. The complete variable domain, with remaining parts taken from reference TRBV2 and TRBJ1-5, reads EPEVTQTPSHQVTQMGQEVILRCVPISNHLYFYWYRQILGQKVEFLVSFYNNEISEKSEIFDDQFSVERPDGSNFTLKIRSTKLEDSAMYFCASTEGQGNQPQHFGDGTRLSIL.

The chain uses TRBV6-5 and TRBJ1-5, with D perhaps TRBD1 (6 bases). The CDR3 sequence is 13 residues long. The germline V and J ends were trimmed by 5 bases and 6 bases, with 11 bases remaining between them. Germline V gene lookup returns CDR1 MNHEY and CDR2 SVGAGI. The CDR3 nucleotides read TGTGCCAGCAGTGGACAGCTAGGTCAGCCCCAGCATTTT. Translating it yields CASSGQLGQPQHF.

This clone was counted once. The rearrangement uses TRBV7-2 and TRBJ1-3; maybe TRBD1 (6 bases). This CDR3 comprises 16 residues. Germline CDR1 SGHTA, CDR2 FQGNSA. V lost 1 base, J lost 2 bases, and 12 bases lay in between. DNA of the CDR3: TGTGCCAGCAGCTTAGTTTCGGGGGGGCCTGGAAACACCATATATTTT. It codes for CASSLVSGGPGNTIYF.

The V and J genes are TRBV10-3 and TRBJ2-7; no definite D call. Germline loops: CDR1 ENHRY, CDR2 SYGVKD. This CDR3 contains 15 residues. Trimming removed 3 bases from V and 0 bases from J, with 12 bases in between. This CDR3 reads CAISEERKSSYEQYF. CDR3 sequence (DNA): TGTGCCATCAGTGAAGAACGCAAGAGCTCCTACGAGCAGTACTTC.

V and J are TRBV5-1 and TRBJ1-6, with no clear D. CDR1 SGHRS and CDR2 YFSETQ come from the germline V gene. Trimming took off 0 bases at V and 6 bases at J, with 10 bases between the two ends. The CDR3 contains 15 residues. CDR3 amino acids: CASSLGRAPNSPLHF. The CDR3 DNA reads TGCGCCAGCAGCTTGGGCCGTGCCCCTAATTCACCCCTCCACTTT.

About this clone: Other nucleotide sequences in the sample specify the same CDR3. The genes are TRBV18 and TRBJ1-1; D ambiguous. V dropped 3 bases and J dropped 0 bases, with 5 bases sitting between them. The CDR3 runs 13 residues. Germline V gives CDR1 KGHSH, CDR2 LQKENI. The CDR3 here is CASSPGLNTEAFF. The CDR3 bases are TGTGCCAGCTCACCCGGACTGAACACTGAAGCTTTCTTT.

The CDR3 DNA reads as TGTGCCAGCAGGGGGGCGCTGGGAATGAGCTCCTACGAGCAGTACTTC. It yields the protein CASRGALGMSSYEQYF. The rearrangement uses TRBV2 and TRBJ2-7, with a possible D match to TRBD1 (6 bases). Deletions cut 6 bases from V and 0 bases from J, with 18 bases between. Germline values: CDR1 SNHLY, CDR2 FYNNEI. This CDR3 has 16 residues.

The J gene is TRBJ2-1, the V gene TRBV5-1; 7 bases line up with TRBD1. The CDR3 runs to 13 residues. Per germline, CDR1 SGHRS and CDR2 YFSETQ. V was pared by 3 bases and J by 6 bases, with 3 bases of the junction left unmatched. The CDR3 is CASSYHRGNEQFF. CDR3 sequence (DNA): TGCGCCAGCAGCTACCACAGGGGCAATGAGCAGTTCTTC. Combining the CDR3 with reference TRBV5-1 and TRBJ2-1 gives the whole variable domain KAGVTQTPRYLIKTRGQQVTLSCSPISGHRSVSWYQQTPGQGLQFLFEYFSETQRNKGNFPGRFSGRQFSNSRSEMNVSTLELGDSALYLCASSYHRGNEQFFGPGTRLTVL.

The V call is TRBV9, the J call TRBJ1-6, with D tentatively TRBD1 (6 bases). V was cut by 3 bases and J by 9 bases, with 16 bases left in between. CDR3 length: 15 amino acids. The germline CDR1 and CDR2 sequences are SGDLS and YYNGEE. CDR3 residues: CASSEKTGSSSPLHF. For the CDR3, the DNA is TGTGCCAGCAGCGAAAAGACAGGAAGTAGTTCACCCCTCCACTTT.